Following are 14 T cell receptor beta chains from one sample sequenced in a study of T cells in Graves' hyperthyroidism and ophthalmopathy. Amplified TCR beta CDR3 regions derived from RNA transcripts. The HTBI set primed first-round TCR CDR3 RT-PCR. TCRdb fed the multiplex PCR reads into MiXCR, producing one record per CDR3 protein. The data hold a few hundred thousand distinct CDR3 sequences, with roughly 20% observed a single time. Sequencing was done on a sample of blood. Receptors were obtained from a man aged 25-40 years with Graves' ophthalmopathy.

This clonotype was counted between two and nine times. V is TRBV5-5 and J is TRBJ1-1, with no clear D. Germline V gene lookup returns CDR1 SGHKS and CDR2 YYEKEE (reference sequence). The length of the CDR3 is 13 residues. The ends were cut back, 3 bases at V and 1 base at J, with 7 bases in the middle. The CDR3 reads CASSSLGNTEAFF. In DNA form, the CDR3 reads TGTGCCAGCAGCTCCCTTGGGAACACTGAAGCTTTCTTT.

This clonotype showed up just a few times. This sequence joins TRBV6-1 and TRBJ1-1, with D possibly being TRBD1 (5 bases). Germline V gene lookup returns CDR1 MNHNS and CDR2 SASEGT. With 2 bases removed from V and 0 bases from J, the gap between germline ends came to 19 bases. CDR3 length equals 18 residues. The CDR3 coding sequence is TGTGCCAGCAGTGAAACGCTTCAGGTCATACAGGTGAACACTGAAGCTTTCTTT. Residues: CASSETLQVIQVNTEAFF.

The table lists this clonotype with a few counts. The rearrangement uses TRBV5-1 and TRBJ2-3; possible D gene TRBD2, 5 bases. This CDR3 contains 14 residues. Germline CDR1 reads SGHRS; CDR2 reads YFSETQ. The V end lost 6 bases, the J end lost 1 base, and 12 bases lay between the germline ends. The CDR3 DNA follows: TGCGCCAGCAAATTTCTAGCTGGCACAGATACGCAGTATTTT. Its protein product is CASKFLAGTDTQYF.

Only a few counts were recorded for this clonotype. V is TRBV6-5 and J is TRBJ2-7; the D gene is possibly TRBD1 (6 bases). The CDR3 has 14 residues. V lost 2 bases, J lost 5 bases, and 13 bases lay in between. CDR1 is MNHEY and CDR2 is SVGAGI in the germline V gene. The CDR3 region is CASSYNRASDEQYF. CDR3 nucleotides: TGTGCCAGCAGTTACAACAGGGCGTCCGACGAGCAGTACTTC.

V and J are TRBV6-2 or TRBV6-3 and TRBJ1-3, with 7 bases identical to TRBD1. CDR1 and CDR2 from the germline V gene are MNHEY and SVGEGT. Losses at the gene ends were 7 bases for V and 3 bases for J; bases not matched to a gene: 9. This CDR3 is built from 15 residues. CDR3: CASKLNQGDGNTIYF. As DNA, the CDR3 is TGTGCCAGCAAACTAAATCAGGGGGATGGAAACACCATATATTTT.

This clonotype came up a few times. This CDR3 is CASRQGRSNTEAFF. The CDR3 DNA follows: TGTGCCAGCAGACAGGGCCGTTCTAACACTGAAGCTTTCTTT. The rearrangement joins TRBV6-1 to TRBJ1-1, with D possibly TRBD1 on 6 matching bases. Per the germline V gene, CDR1 is MNHNS and CDR2 is SASEGT. The V and J ends lost 6 bases and 2 bases respectively, with 13 bases between them. This CDR3 contains 14 residues.

This clonotype has at least ten counts. CDR3 nucleotides: TGCAGTGCTATGGCCTATTCCCAGGGGGCGTTCAATGAGCAGTTCTTC. Encoded protein: CSAMAYSQGAFNEQFF. The chain recombines TRBV20-1 with TRBJ2-1, with 8 bases lining up with TRBD1. J was trimmed by 6 bases and V by 4 bases; bases with no gene match: 14. CDR3 length: 16 residues. The germline V gene has CDR1 DFQATT and CDR2 SNEGSKA (reference sequence).

The chain uses TRBV12-5 and TRBJ2-5; 16 nucleotides match TRBD2. The CDR3 has 17 residues. The V segment lost 1 base and the J segment 2 bases; nucleotides outside the gene matches: 1. Germline assignment: CDR1 LGHNT and CDR2 FRNRAP. CDR3 in DNA: TGTGCTAGTGGTTTGGGGGGACTAGCGGGAGGGCAAGAGACCCAGTACTTC. Its translation is CASGLGGLAGGQETQYF.

The V call is TRBV3-1, the J call TRBJ2-1; D is ambiguous. The V end lost 0 bases, the J end lost 12 bases, and 15 bases lay between the germline ends. The germline V gene has CDR1 LGHDT and CDR2 YNNKEL (reference sequence). The CDR3 sequence is 14 residues long. The CDR3 region has the DNA TGTGCCAGCAGCCAAGATCTCATAGAAGGTGCGCAGTTCTTC. Translating gives CASSQDLIEGAQFF.

The V and J genes are TRBV5-6 and TRBJ1-3, with D perhaps TRBD1 (5 bases). V was trimmed by 4 bases and J by 2 bases, leaving 19 bases between them. The V gene's germline CDR1 is SGHDT and CDR2 YYEEEE. CDR3 length equals 17 residues. The CDR3 sequence: CASSLWDGDLAGNTIYF. The CDR3 DNA reads as TGTGCCAGCAGCCTGTGGGACGGTGATCTGGCTGGAAACACCATATATTTT.

The genes are TRBV19 and TRBJ1-1; 10 bases map to TRBD1. The ends lost 6 bases at V and 3 bases at J; junction bases unmatched: 7. The CDR3 length is 15 residues. CDR1 and CDR2 (germline): LNHDA, SQIVND (reference sequence). The CDR3 loop reads CASRDRGHMDTEAFF. The CDR3 DNA is TGTGCCAGTAGAGACAGGGGGCATATGGACACTGAAGCTTTCTTT. The variable domain in full, completed from reference TRBV19 and TRBJ1-1, reads DGGITQSPKYLFRKEGQNVTLSCEQNLNHDAMYWYRQDPGQGLRLIYYSQIVNDFQKGDIAEGYSVSREKKESFPLTVTSAQKNPTAFYLCASRDRGHMDTEAFFGQGTRLTVV.

This clonotype has more than one count but fewer than ten. The rearrangement uses TRBV24-1 and TRBJ1-5; D unclear. Per germline, CDR1 KGHDR and CDR2 SFDVKD. The germline V and J ends were trimmed by 8 bases and 7 bases, with 8 bases remaining between them. CDR3 length equals 11 residues. The CDR3 nucleotides read TGTGCCACCAATCCCCCCCAGCCCCAGCATTTT. Residues: CATNPPQPQHF.

This chain links TRBV6-2 or TRBV6-3 with TRBJ1-5, with D possibly matching TRBD1 (5 bases). V was shortened by 4 bases and J by 9 bases, with 16 bases between the two germline ends. This CDR3 contains 14 residues. Germline assignment: CDR1 MNHEY and CDR2 SVGEGT. The CDR3 is CASSFDWDRGPQHF. The CDR3 coding sequence is TGTGCCAGCAGTTTCGATTGGGACCGGGGGCCCCAGCATTTT.

The chain recombines TRBV6-2 or TRBV6-3 with TRBJ2-3; TRBD2 aligns across 7 bases. The length of the CDR3 is 17 residues. V lost 0 bases to trimming and J lost 6 bases; unmatched junction nucleotides: 12. The germline V gene encodes CDR1 MNHEY and CDR2 SVGEGT. CDR3 bases: TGTGCCAGCAGTTACTCTGGGACTACAACGTCCTGGGATACGCAGTATTTT. Its protein product is CASSYSGTTTSWDTQYF.